The 5 T cell receptor beta chains reported below all come from one sample, sequenced in a study of shared clonotypes between healthy human individuals. Libraries were prepared by immunoSEQ multiplex PCR; TCRdb keeps only in-frame clonotypes and omits some of them. The sample has roughly 2.2 million clones; roughly 90% are singletons. The specimen was naive CD4+ T cells from PBMCs. This sample's subset: CD45RA+ positively selected. These TCRs come from a man between 18 and 29 years old in good health. Some clones in this sample may be carry-over from other donors' samples.

This rearrangement joins TRBV4-1 to TRBJ1-5; D is unresolved. Between the trimmed V and J ends, which lost 3 bases and 7 bases, there was a span of 10 bases. This CDR3 spans 13 amino acids. Germline CDR1 is MGHRA and CDR2 is YSYEKL. This CDR3 is CASSQRAGQPQHF. CDR3 DNA sequence: TGCGCCAGCAGCCAGAGGGCCGGGCAGCCCCAGCATTTT.

The chain couples TRBV30 to TRBJ2-3; D is undetermined. The CDR3 loop spans 12 amino acids. Germline V gives CDR1 GTSNPN, CDR2 SVGIG (reference sequence). Trimming cost V 0 bases and J 4 bases, with 5 bases left between them. The CDR3 DNA follows: TGTGCCTGGAGTGTACTGGCAGATACGCAGTATTTT. Encoded protein: CAWSVLADTQYF.

The chain employs TRBV11-2 and TRBJ2-1; D is possibly TRBD1 or TRBD2 (5 bases each). Per the germline V gene, CDR1 is SGHAT and CDR2 is FQNNGV. V was shortened by 3 bases and J by 4 bases, with 13 bases between the two germline ends. CDR3 length equals 15 residues. The CDR3, as DNA: TGTGCCAGCAGCTTGGGACCCCTCCAGTACAATGAGCAGTTCTTC. Its protein product is CASSLGPLQYNEQFF.

V usage is TRBV5-4 and J usage is TRBJ2-7, with 10 bases fitting TRBD2. Germline CDR1 reads SGHNT; CDR2 reads YYREEE (reference sequence). The CDR3 extends over 17 amino acids. V was clipped by 0 bases and J by 2 bases; unmatched bases: 8. CDR3 sequence reads: CASSLAASGSFPYEQYF. The CDR3 bases are TGTGCCAGCAGCTTGGCAGCTAGCGGGAGTTTCCCCTACGAGCAGTACTTC.

V usage is TRBV6-1 and J usage is TRBJ2-3; 9 nucleotides align to TRBD1. The germline gives CDR1 MNHNS, CDR2 SASEGT. The CDR3 length is 15 residues. V shed 3 bases, J shed 1 base, and the junction held 2 bases outside the gene matches. The CDR3 nucleotides read TGTGCCAGCAGTGAGTGGACAGGGGGCACAGATACGCAGTATTTT. This gives the protein CASSEWTGGTDTQYF.